Sequencing of this T cell receptor beta chain was carried out in a study of Ad26.COV2.S vaccination and SARS-CoV-2 variants. TCRdb's table, derived via immunoSEQ multiplex PCR, lists solely in-frame clones and lacks some. There are about 470,000 clones in the sample; about nine tenths occur only once, and approximately 4.5% lies in the top ten. A few counts support this clone. Trimming shortened V by 3 bases and J by 7 bases, and 13 bases separated the two germline ends. This CDR3 is built from 14 residues. The germline V gene has CDR1 ENHRY and CDR2 SYGVKD. The sample's treatment: over 15 received Ad26.COV2.S at low or high dose, single or two shots; roughly five received placebo; per-sample allocation not given. Sample collection was performed on day 63 after the first vaccine or placebo injection.

The chain combines TRBV10-3 with TRBJ1-5, with a tentative D call TRBD1 (6 bases). This TCR derives from a person aged 18-60 years who received the Ad26.COV2.S COVID-19 vaccine or a placebo. Sample: peripheral blood, taken in a trial of Ad26.COV2.S vaccine versus placebo. CDR3 residues: CAISDGRGGQPQHF. DNA of the CDR3: TGTGCCATCAGTGACGGCAGGGGCGGCCAGCCCCAGCATTTT.